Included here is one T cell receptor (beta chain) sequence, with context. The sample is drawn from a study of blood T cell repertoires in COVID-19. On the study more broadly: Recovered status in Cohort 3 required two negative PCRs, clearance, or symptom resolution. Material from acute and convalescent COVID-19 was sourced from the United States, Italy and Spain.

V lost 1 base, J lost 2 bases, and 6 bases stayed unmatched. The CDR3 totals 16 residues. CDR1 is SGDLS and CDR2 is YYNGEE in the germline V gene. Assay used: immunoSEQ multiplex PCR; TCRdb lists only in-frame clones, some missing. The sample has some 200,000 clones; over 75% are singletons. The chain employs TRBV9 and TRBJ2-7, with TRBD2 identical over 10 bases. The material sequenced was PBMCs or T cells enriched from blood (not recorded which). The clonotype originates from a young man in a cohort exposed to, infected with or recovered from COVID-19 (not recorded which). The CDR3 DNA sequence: TGTGCCAGCAGCGTATCCGGGACTAGCGCAACCTACGAGCAGTACTTC. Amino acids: CASSVSGTSATYEQYF.